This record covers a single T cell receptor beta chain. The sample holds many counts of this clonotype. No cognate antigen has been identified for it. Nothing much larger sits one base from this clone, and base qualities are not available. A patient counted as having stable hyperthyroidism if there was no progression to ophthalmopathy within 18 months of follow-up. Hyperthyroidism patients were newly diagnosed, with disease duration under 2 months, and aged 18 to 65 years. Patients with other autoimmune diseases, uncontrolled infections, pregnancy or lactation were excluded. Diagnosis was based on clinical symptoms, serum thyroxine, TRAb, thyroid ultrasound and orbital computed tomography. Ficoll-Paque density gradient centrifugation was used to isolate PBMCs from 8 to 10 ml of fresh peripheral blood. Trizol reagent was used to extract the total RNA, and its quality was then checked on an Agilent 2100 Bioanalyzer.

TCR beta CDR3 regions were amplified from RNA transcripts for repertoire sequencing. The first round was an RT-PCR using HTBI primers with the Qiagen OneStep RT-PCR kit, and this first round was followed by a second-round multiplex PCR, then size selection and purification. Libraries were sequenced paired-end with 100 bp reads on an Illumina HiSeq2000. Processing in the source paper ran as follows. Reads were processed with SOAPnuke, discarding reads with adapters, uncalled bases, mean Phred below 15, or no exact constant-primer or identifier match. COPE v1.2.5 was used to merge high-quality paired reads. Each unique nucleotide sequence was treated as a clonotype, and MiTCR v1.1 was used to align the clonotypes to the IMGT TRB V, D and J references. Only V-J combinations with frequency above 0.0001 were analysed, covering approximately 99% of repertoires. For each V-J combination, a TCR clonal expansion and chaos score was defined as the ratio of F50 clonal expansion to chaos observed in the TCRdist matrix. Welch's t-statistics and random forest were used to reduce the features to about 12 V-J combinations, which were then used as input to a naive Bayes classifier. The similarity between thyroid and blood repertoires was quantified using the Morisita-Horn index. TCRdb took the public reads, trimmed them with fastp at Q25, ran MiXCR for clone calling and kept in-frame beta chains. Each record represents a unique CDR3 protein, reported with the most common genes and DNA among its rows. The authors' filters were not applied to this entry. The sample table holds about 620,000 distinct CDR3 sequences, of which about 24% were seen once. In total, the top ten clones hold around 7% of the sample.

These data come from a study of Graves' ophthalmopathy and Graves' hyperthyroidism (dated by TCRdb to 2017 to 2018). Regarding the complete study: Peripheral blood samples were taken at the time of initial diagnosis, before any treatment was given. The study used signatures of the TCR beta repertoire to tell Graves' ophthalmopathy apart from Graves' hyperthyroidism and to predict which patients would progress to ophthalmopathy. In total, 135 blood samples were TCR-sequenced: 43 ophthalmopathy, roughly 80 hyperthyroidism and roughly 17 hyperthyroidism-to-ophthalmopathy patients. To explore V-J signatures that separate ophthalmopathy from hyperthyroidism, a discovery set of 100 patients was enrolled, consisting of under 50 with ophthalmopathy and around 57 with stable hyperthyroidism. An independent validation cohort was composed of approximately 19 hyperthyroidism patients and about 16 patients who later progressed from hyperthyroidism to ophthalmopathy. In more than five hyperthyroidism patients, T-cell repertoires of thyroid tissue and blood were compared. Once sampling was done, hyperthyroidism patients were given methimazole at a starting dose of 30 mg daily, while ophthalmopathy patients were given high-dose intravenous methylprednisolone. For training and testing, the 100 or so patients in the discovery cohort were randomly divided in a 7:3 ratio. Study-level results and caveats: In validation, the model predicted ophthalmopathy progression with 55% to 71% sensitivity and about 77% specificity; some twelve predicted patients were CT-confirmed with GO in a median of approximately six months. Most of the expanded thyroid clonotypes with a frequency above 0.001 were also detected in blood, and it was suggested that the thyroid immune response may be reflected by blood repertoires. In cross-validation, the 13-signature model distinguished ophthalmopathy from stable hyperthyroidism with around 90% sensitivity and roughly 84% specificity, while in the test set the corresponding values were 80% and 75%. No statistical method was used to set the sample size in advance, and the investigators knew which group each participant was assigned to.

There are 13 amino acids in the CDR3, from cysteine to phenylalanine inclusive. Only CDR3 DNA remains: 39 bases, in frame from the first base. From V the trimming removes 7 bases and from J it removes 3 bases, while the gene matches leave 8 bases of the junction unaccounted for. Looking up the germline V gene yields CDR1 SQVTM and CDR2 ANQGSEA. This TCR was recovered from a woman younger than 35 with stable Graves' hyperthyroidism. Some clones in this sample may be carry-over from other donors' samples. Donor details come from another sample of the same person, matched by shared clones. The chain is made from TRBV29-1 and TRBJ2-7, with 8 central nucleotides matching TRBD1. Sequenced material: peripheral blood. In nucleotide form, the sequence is TGCAGCGGTATGACAGGGGAGGACTACGAGCAGTACTTC. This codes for CSGMTGEDYEQYF.